Listed here are 32 T cell receptor beta chains from one sample, sequenced in a study of T-cell reconstitution after alpha-beta-depleted transplantation in children. TCRbeta library construction was performed incorporating unique molecular identifiers. TCRdb used MiXCR to reprocess the PCR reads, holding one entry per CDR3 protein. The table includes about 110,000 distinct CDR3 sequences, 10% detected once. The input for sequencing was PBMCs from the stem cell graft donor, taken from the stem cell graft. Receptors were obtained from a human donor who donated a stem cell graft to a child with acute lymphoblastic leukemia.

This clonotype was found many times. Here the CDR3 reads CASSLERGQAFF. The CDR3 DNA is TGCGCCAGCAGCTTGGAGCGGGGGCAAGCTTTCTTT. The chain employs TRBV5-1 and TRBJ1-1; the D gene is possibly TRBD1 (6 bases). V was cut by 0 bases and J by 9 bases, with 9 bases left in between. Germline assignment: CDR1 SGHRS and CDR2 YFSETQ. The CDR3 runs to 12 residues.

The genes are TRBV18 and TRBJ1-2; TRBD1 agrees at 10 bases. The CDR3 is made up of 15 amino acids. The V and J ends lost 3 bases and 4 bases, in that order; junction bases with no gene match: 5. The germline gives CDR1 KGHSH, CDR2 LQKENI. As DNA, the CDR3 is TGTGCCAGCTCACCGACAGGGGGCTACAGCTATGGCTACACCTTC. Protein: CASSPTGGYSYGYTF. The complete variable domain, with remaining parts taken from reference TRBV18 and TRBJ1-2, reads NAGVMQNPRHLVRRRGQEARLRCSPMKGHSHVYWYRQLPEEGLKFMVYLQKENIIDESGMPKERFSAEFPKEGPSILRIQQVVRGDSAAYFCASSPTGGYSYGYTFGSGTRLTVV.

This clonotype was seen ten or more times. The chain joins TRBV5-1 to TRBJ1-4; no firm D call. CDR3 length equals 16 residues. Germline-derived CDR1 and CDR2 are SGHRS and YFSETQ. Trimming shortened V by 0 bases and J by 5 bases, and 14 bases separated the two germline ends. The CDR3 DNA reads as TGCGCCAGCAGCTTGGACGTGGCAGGACGGAATGAAAAACTGTTTTTT. Translating it yields CASSLDVAGRNEKLFF. The variable domain in full, completed from reference TRBV5-1 and TRBJ1-4, reads KAGVTQTPRYLIKTRGQQVTLSCSPISGHRSVSWYQQTPGQGLQFLFEYFSETQRNKGNFPGRFSGRQFSNSRSEMNVSTLELGDSALYLCASSLDVAGRNEKLFFGSGTQLSVL.

This clonotype was recorded many times. The V and J genes are TRBV5-1 and TRBJ2-1, with 7 positions matching TRBD1. Trimming at V came to 6 bases and at J to 0 bases, leaving 3 bases not matched to a gene. Germline CDR1 SGHRS, CDR2 YFSETQ. CDR3 length: 14 amino acids. CDR3 loop: CASTQGDSYNEQFF. As DNA, the CDR3 is TGCGCCAGCACCCAGGGGGACTCCTACAATGAGCAGTTCTTC.

The sample holds many counts of this clonotype. The chain employs TRBV12-3 or TRBV12-4 and TRBJ2-7; D remains ambiguous. V lost 5 bases and J 4 bases, leaving 6 bases between the germline ends. The CDR3 runs to 11 residues. CDR3 region: CASSERYEQYF. In DNA form, the CDR3 reads TGTGCCAGCAGTGAGAGGTACGAGCAGTACTTC.

Note on this clonotype: An end of the junction does not agree with germline; a read error may underlie this. V is TRBV6-1 and J is TRBJ2-7; 7 nucleotides align to TRBD1. This CDR3 is 14 amino acids long. Looked up from germline, CDR1 is MNHNS and CDR2 is SASEGT. The CDR3 protein is CASRNRGTAYAQYF. The CDR3 DNA reads as TGTGCCAGCAGGAACAGGGGAACCGCTTACGCGCAGTACTTC.

This clonotype was seen ten or more times. J is TRBJ1-6 and V is TRBV12-3 or TRBV12-4; 10 bases match TRBD1. The CDR3 is 16 residues long. V lost 6 bases, J lost 7 bases, and 9 bases stayed unmatched. CDR3 nucleotide sequence: TGTGCCAGCAGAACAGCCCGGGACAGGGGAAATTCACCCCTCCACTTT. Protein product: CASRTARDRGNSPLHF.

Many counts were recorded for this clonotype. V gene TRBV7-9 combines with J gene TRBJ2-1; D possibly corresponds to TRBD2 (6 bases). CDR3 size: 13 residues. Germline CDR1 is SEHNR and CDR2 is FQNEAQ (reference sequence). Trimming removed 1 base at V and 8 bases at J, with 9 bases between. CDR3 in amino acids: CASSLGASDEQFF. The CDR3 DNA reads as TGTGCCAGCAGCTTAGGGGCTAGCGATGAGCAGTTCTTC.

This clonotype was counted at least ten times. The V and J genes are TRBV7-2 and TRBJ2-3, with 12 bases lining up with TRBD2. Losses at the gene ends were 0 bases for V and 5 bases for J; bases not matched to a gene: 6. This CDR3 comprises 17 residues. CDR1 is SGHTA and CDR2 is FQGNSA in the germline V gene. The CDR3 DNA follows: TGTGCCAGCAGCTTAGCACTAGCGGGAGGAGCCGGAGATACGCAGTATTTT. It specifies CASSLALAGGAGDTQYF.

This clonotype came up many times. J is TRBJ1-2 and V is TRBV29-1; D gene uncertain. Germline V gene data show CDR1 as SQVTM and CDR2 as ANQGSEA. V shed 7 bases and J shed 0 bases, with 15 bases lying between them. This CDR3 region has 14 residues. The CDR3 region has the DNA TGCAGCGCCCGAAGGGTCGAAGCTAACTATGGCTACACCTTC. It translates to CSARRVEANYGYTF.

The chain links TRBV5-6 to TRBJ1-1; D is undetermined. The CDR3 length is 13 residues. Per the germline V gene, CDR1 is SGHDT and CDR2 is YYEEEE. Trimming removed 1 base at V and 7 bases at J, with 11 bases between. The CDR3: CASSLWWEGEAFF. Here the CDR3 DNA reads TGTGCCAGCAGCTTGTGGTGGGAAGGTGAAGCTTTCTTT.

The chain links TRBV18 to TRBJ2-7; D unclear. CDR3 length equals 14 residues. Per germline, CDR1 KGHSH and CDR2 LQKENI. V was clipped by 3 bases and J by 2 bases, with 11 bases between them. CDR3: CASSPPDKTYEQYF. The CDR3 region has the DNA TGTGCCAGCTCACCGCCCGACAAAACCTACGAGCAGTACTTC.

With regard to this clonotype: Just one base apart from a much larger clone, this may be a read error. This chain joins TRBV9 and TRBJ2-5; 7 positions agree with TRBD2. This CDR3 has 15 residues. From germline, CDR1 is SGDLS and CDR2 YYNGEE. The CDR3 nucleotides read TGTGCCAGCAGCGTAGGTCTAGCGGACCAAGAGGCCCAGTACTTC. This translates into CASSVGLADQEAQYF.

This clonotype occurred many times. This rearrangement joins TRBV6-5 to TRBJ1-1; D remains unclear. The CDR3 totals 15 residues. V lost 0 bases, J lost 3 bases, and 11 bases lay in between. Germline values: CDR1 MNHEY, CDR2 SVGAGI. The CDR3 loop is CASSYSRFEDTEAFF. In DNA, the CDR3 is TGTGCCAGCAGTTACTCACGGTTTGAGGACACTGAAGCTTTCTTT.

This clonotype was detected ten times or more. V usage is TRBV10-3 and J usage is TRBJ2-5; a weak D match, TRBD2 (5 bases). CDR1 and CDR2 (germline): ENHRY, SYGVKD. This CDR3 comprises 12 residues. The ends were cut back, 3 bases at V and 10 bases at J, with 12 bases in the middle. The CDR3 reads CAISDEGYDQYF. The CDR3 DNA reads TGTGCCATCAGTGATGAGGGATACGACCAGTACTTC.

This clonotype was seen ten or more times. The chain joins TRBV7-9 to TRBJ2-5; D possibly corresponds to TRBD1 (7 bases). V lost 5 bases to trimming and J lost 3 bases, with 16 bases between them. The CDR3 extends over 15 amino acids. CDR1 is SEHNR, CDR2 FQNEAQ, per germline (reference sequence). The CDR3 loop reads CASSLTGDWKETQYF. CDR3 sequence (DNA): TGTGCCAGCAGCCTTACAGGGGACTGGAAAGAGACCCAGTACTTC.

This clonotype came up many times. The gene calls are TRBV29-1 and TRBJ2-3; a possible D gene is TRBD1 (6 bases). The CDR3 runs to 14 residues. Trimming took 8 bases from V and 0 from J, leaving 15 bases between them. CDR1 and CDR2 (germline): SQVTM, ANQGSEA. The CDR3 DNA sequence: TGCAGCCTCAGAAAGGGGGATAGCACAGATACGCAGTATTTT. Translating gives CSLRKGDSTDTQYF.

This clonotype was recorded many times. The V and J genes are TRBV4-3 and TRBJ1-2, with 9 bases that match TRBD1. V lost 4 bases and J lost 6; bases outside the gene matches: 6. Germline V lookup: CDR1 LGHNA, CDR2 YSLEER. The length of the CDR3 is 14 residues. As DNA, the CDR3 is TGCGCCAGCAGCCGCACACAGGGGGCTGATGGCTACACCTTC. Its protein product is CASSRTQGADGYTF.

This clonotype was found many times. V is TRBV20-1 and J is TRBJ2-4; 8 bases line up with TRBD1. Per germline, CDR1 DFQATT and CDR2 SNEGSKA (reference sequence). The length of the CDR3 is 18 residues. V gave up 6 bases and J gave up 1 base; unmatched junction bases: 17. The CDR3 sequence is CSAIPLQGAEGAKNIQYF. In DNA, the CDR3 is TGCAGTGCCATCCCACTGCAGGGGGCGGAAGGGGCCAAAAACATTCAGTACTTC.

This clonotype occurred many times. This chain links TRBV29-1 with TRBJ2-7; 10 nucleotides match TRBD1. The trim removed 6 bases at V and 1 base at J, leaving 6 bases unmatched. The CDR3 contains 14 residues. Germline-derived CDR1 and CDR2 are SQVTM and ANQGSEA. The CDR3 loop is CSVGTGALSYEQYF. For the CDR3, the DNA is TGCAGCGTCGGGACAGGGGCCCTATCCTACGAGCAGTACTTC.

This clonotype was counted many times. The V and J genes are TRBV27 and TRBJ1-1; weak D call: TRBD1 (5 bases). The CDR3 has 12 residues. Trimming took 3 bases from V and 8 from J, leaving 10 bases between them. Germline V gene lookup returns CDR1 MNHEY and CDR2 SMNVEV (reference sequence). This CDR3 reads CASSFLGTEAFF. The CDR3 DNA reads as TGTGCCAGCAGTTTTTTAGGGACCGAAGCTTTCTTT.

This clonotype was picked up many times. The genes are TRBV12-3 or TRBV12-4 and TRBJ1-2; 8 bases agree with TRBD1. Trimming took 3 bases from V and 4 from J; bases not matched to a gene: 7. This CDR3 region has 15 residues. Here the CDR3 reads CASSFKNRGGYGYTF. CDR3 DNA: TGTGCCAGCAGTTTTAAGAACAGGGGGGGCTATGGCTACACCTTC.

This clonotype was recorded many times. The rearrangement joins TRBV20-1 to TRBJ2-5, with no clear D. V was trimmed by 6 bases and J by 2 bases, leaving 7 bases between them. Germline values: CDR1 DFQATT, CDR2 SNEGSKA (reference sequence). The CDR3 is 11 residues long. The CDR3 is CSAQKQETQYF. As DNA, the CDR3 is TGCAGTGCCCAAAAACAAGAGACCCAGTACTTC.

This clonotype was counted many times. The chain uses TRBV11-2 and TRBJ2-6, with TRBD2 matching 7 bases. Losses at the gene ends were 1 base for V and 1 base for J; bases not matched to a gene: 7. From germline, CDR1 is SGHAT and CDR2 FQNNGV. The CDR3 extends over 18 amino acids. CDR3 sequence (DNA): TGTGCCAGCAGCTTAGGACTAGCCTATATATCTGGGGCCAACGTCCTGACTTTC. Translating it yields CASSLGLAYISGANVLTF.

This clonotype was picked up many times. The V call is TRBV5-5, the J call TRBJ1-4; D is perhaps TRBD1 (5 bases). The germline V gene encodes CDR1 SGHKS and CDR2 YYEKEE (reference sequence). The V and J ends lost 2 bases and 3 bases respectively, with 14 bases between them. This CDR3 contains 16 residues. The DNA of the CDR3 is TGTGCCAGCAGCTTTGGGAGGGGTCAGGCTAATGAAAAACTGTTTTTT. It codes for CASSFGRGQANEKLFF.

This clonotype was recorded many times. The V gene is TRBV7-9, the J gene TRBJ2-5; 11 bases line up with TRBD2. In germline, CDR1 is SEHNR, CDR2 FQNEAQ (reference sequence). The J segment lost 1 base and the V segment lost 4 bases, leaving 8 bases of the junction unmatched. CDR3 length equals 17 residues. In DNA, the CDR3 is TGTGCCAGCAGCTCGGAACTAGCGGGGGATCCCCAAGAGACCCAGTACTTC. As protein: CASSSELAGDPQETQYF.

This clonotype was detected many times. This rearrangement joins TRBV20-1 to TRBJ2-5; 7 nucleotides agree with TRBD2. CDR3 length: 17 residues. Trimming removed 2 bases from V and 5 bases from J; junction bases left unmatched: 17. The V gene's germline CDR1 is DFQATT and CDR2 SNEGSKA (reference sequence). The CDR3 reads CSARIGASGIRMETQYF. The CDR3 nucleotides are TGCAGTGCTAGAATTGGGGCTAGCGGTATCAGGATGGAGACCCAGTACTTC.

This clonotype was seen repeatedly, ten times or more. The chain couples TRBV29-1 to TRBJ2-3; TRBD2 matches at 12 bases. Germline V gene sequence: CDR1 SQVTM, CDR2 ANQGSEA. The length of the CDR3 is 16 residues. V shed 4 bases and J 6 bases; nucleotides not matched to a gene: 11. The CDR3 is CSVVSASGGAVDTQYF. The CDR3 coding sequence is TGCAGCGTTGTGTCGGCTAGCGGGGGGGCAGTCGATACGCAGTATTTT.

At least ten counts were recorded for this clonotype. J is TRBJ2-3 and V is TRBV6-1; a weak D match, TRBD2 (6 bases). Deletions cut 4 bases from V and 10 bases from J, with 24 bases between. The germline gives CDR1 MNHNS, CDR2 SASEGT. The CDR3 sequence is 16 residues long. The CDR3 nucleotides read TGTGCCAGCAGTGGGCCGGGAGCCCTCGAGGTTGGTGCGCAGTATTTT. Protein sequence: CASSGPGALEVGAQYF.

This clonotype is medium-sized. V gene TRBV28 combines with J gene TRBJ2-1; D is undetermined. The CDR3 loop spans 12 amino acids. Germline V gene lookup returns CDR1 MDHEN and CDR2 SYDVKM. Trimming took 8 bases from V and 7 from J, leaving 12 bases between them. CDR3 region: CASLENGNEQFF. CDR3 sequence (DNA): TGTGCCAGCCTCGAAAATGGAAATGAGCAGTTCTTC.

This clonotype was observed at least ten times. The chain has TRBV5-8 and TRBJ2-5, with 8 positions matching TRBD1. The CDR3 runs 15 residues. Germline loops: CDR1 SGHTS, CDR2 YDEGEE. Trimming took 4 bases from V and 2 from J; bases not matched to a gene: 7. CDR3 loop: CASSKGQAGQETQYF. In nucleotides, the CDR3 is TGTGCCAGCAGCAAGGGACAGGCGGGACAAGAGACCCAGTACTTC.

In this sample, this clonotype turned up many times. The chain has TRBV18 and TRBJ1-2, with D perhaps matching TRBD1 (6 bases). Germline CDR1 and CDR2: KGHSH and LQKENI. The CDR3 is made up of 14 amino acids. Trimming pared 6 bases from V and 8 bases from J, leaving 19 bases between. The CDR3 spells CASSETGGAGGYTF. As DNA, the CDR3 is TGTGCCAGCTCGGAAACCGGGGGGGCTGGCGGCTACACCTTC.